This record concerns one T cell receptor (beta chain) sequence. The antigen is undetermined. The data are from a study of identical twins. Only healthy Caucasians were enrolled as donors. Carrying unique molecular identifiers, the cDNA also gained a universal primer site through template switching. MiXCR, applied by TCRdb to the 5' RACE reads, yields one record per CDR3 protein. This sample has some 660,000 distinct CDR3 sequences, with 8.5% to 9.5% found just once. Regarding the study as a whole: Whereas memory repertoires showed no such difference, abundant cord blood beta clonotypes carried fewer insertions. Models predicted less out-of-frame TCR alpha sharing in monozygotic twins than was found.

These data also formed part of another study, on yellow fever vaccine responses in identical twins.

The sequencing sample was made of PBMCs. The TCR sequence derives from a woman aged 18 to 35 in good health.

CDR3: CASSLAGDSTDTQYF. CDR3 bases: TGTGCCAGCAGCCTAGCGGGGGACTCCACAGATACGCAGTATTTT. The gene calls are TRBV13 and TRBJ2-3, with 10 bases fitting TRBD2. This CDR3 comprises 15 residues. V was clipped by 5 bases and J by 2 bases; unmatched bases: 4. The germline V gene has CDR1 PRHDT and CDR2 FYEKMQ (reference sequence). Full variable domain (remainder filled in from reference TRBV13 and TRBJ2-3): AAGVIQSPRHLIKEKRETATLKCYPIPRHDTVYWYQQGPGQDPQFLISFYEKMQSDKGSIPDRFSAQQFSDYHSELNMSSLELGDSALYFCASSLAGDSTDTQYFGPGTRLTVL.